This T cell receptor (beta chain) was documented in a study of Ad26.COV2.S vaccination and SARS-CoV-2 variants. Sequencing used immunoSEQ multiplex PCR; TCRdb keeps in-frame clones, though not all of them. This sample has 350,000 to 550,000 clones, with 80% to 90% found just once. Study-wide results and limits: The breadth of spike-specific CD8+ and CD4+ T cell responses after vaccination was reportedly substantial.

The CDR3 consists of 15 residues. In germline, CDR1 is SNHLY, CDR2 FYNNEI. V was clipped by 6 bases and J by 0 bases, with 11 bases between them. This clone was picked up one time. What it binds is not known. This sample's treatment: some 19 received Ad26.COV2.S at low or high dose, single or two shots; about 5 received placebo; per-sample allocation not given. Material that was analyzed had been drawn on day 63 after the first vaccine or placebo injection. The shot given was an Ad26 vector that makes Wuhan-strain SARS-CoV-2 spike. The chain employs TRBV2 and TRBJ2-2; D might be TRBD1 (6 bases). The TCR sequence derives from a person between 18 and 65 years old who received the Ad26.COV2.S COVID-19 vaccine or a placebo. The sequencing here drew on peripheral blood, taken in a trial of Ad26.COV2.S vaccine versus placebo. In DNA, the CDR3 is TGTGCCAGCAGCGCCGGGACAACGAACACCGGGGAGCTGTTTTTT. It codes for CASSAGTTNTGELFF.